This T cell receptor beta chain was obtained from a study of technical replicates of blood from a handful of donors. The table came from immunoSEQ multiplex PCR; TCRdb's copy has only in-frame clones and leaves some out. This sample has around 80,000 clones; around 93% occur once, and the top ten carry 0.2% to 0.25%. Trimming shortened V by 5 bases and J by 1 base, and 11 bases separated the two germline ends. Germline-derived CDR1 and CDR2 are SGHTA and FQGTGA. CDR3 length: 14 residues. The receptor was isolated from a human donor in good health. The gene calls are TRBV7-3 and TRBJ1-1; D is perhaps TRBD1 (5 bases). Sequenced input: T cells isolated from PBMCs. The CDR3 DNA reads TGTGCCAGCAGCCCCAACGGACAGAACACTGAAGCTTTCTTT. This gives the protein CASSPNGQNTEAFF.